The rows below give T cell receptor beta chains drawn from one sample of a study of memory CD4+ T cells and cytomegalovirus serostatus. Clones were sequenced by immunoSEQ multiplex PCR, and TCRdb holds only the in-frame ones, with some missing. This sample has about 50,000 clones, with about 73% found just once. What was sequenced was memory CD4+ T cells from blood. Receptors were obtained from an adult in good health and CMV-seronegative. Both conserved end residues are part of each CDR3. Fields, in order: clone size, V gene, J gene, D gene, CDR3 protein, CDR3 DNA. The D gene is left open where the match is weak. Expanded clones get a size class; other rows say once, few or many, or leave the size out.

size: few; V: TRBV18; J: TRBJ2-7; D: NA; CDR3: CASSPRGRATEQYF; DNA: TGTGCCAGCTCACCCAGGGGACGAGCTACCGAGCAGTACTTC
size: NA; V: TRBV18; J: TRBJ2-2; D: NA; CDR3: CASSPTAAGVPGELFF; DNA: TGTGCCAGCTCACCAACGGCGGCAGGGGTTCCCGGGGAGCTGTTTTTT
size: NA; V: TRBV7-3; J: TRBJ2-5; D: NA; CDR3: CASSDQGGLVGETQYF; DNA: TGTGCCAGCAGCGACCAAGGGGGGCTTGTGGGAGAGACCCAGTACTTC
size: NA; V: TRBV30; J: TRBJ2-1; D: TRBD1; CDR3: CAWSTRQGSEQFF; DNA: TGTGCCTGGAGTACCCGACAGGGGAGTGAGCAGTTCTTC
size: NA; V: TRBV2; J: TRBJ2-5; D: NA; CDR3: CASSKDSQETQYF; DNA: TGTGCCAGCAGTAAGGACAGCCAAGAGACCCAGTACTTC
size: NA; V: TRBV19; J: TRBJ1-1; D: NA; CDR3: CASTKGAGRPGDTEAFF; DNA: TGTGCCAGTACCAAGGGCGCAGGGAGGCCCGGGGACACTGAAGCTTTCTTT
size: few; V: TRBV28; J: TRBJ2-7; D: TRBD2; CDR3: CATLSLAESYEQYF; DNA: TGTGCCACCCTATCACTAGCGGAGTCCTACGAGCAGTACTTC
size: once; V: TRBV2; J: TRBJ1-2; D: NA; CDR3: CASSGNNYGYTF; DNA: TGTGCCAGCAGCGGGAACAACTATGGCTACACCTTC
size: NA; V: TRBV6-5; J: TRBJ2-1; D: TRBD2; CDR3: CAIQEASGKGEQFF; DNA: TGTGCCATACAGGAGGCTAGCGGGAAAGGTGAGCAGTTCTTC
size: NA; V: TRBV4-1; J: TRBJ2-2; D: TRBD1; CDR3: CASRPNRGTGELFF; DNA: TGCGCCAGCAGGCCAAACAGGGGGACCGGGGAGCTGTTTTTT
size: once; V: TRBV6-4; J: TRBJ2-3; D: TRBD1; CDR3: CASSDEGQADTQYF; DNA: TGTGCCAGCAGTGACGAGGGACAGGCAGATACGCAGTATTTT
size: NA; V: TRBV10-2; J: TRBJ2-3; D: NA; CDR3: CASRLVSDTQYF; DNA: TGCGCCAGTAGACTAGTTTCAGATACGCAGTATTTT
size: NA; V: TRBV4-1; J: TRBJ2-7; D: NA; CDR3: CASSQGPIGYEQYF; DNA: TGCGCCAGCAGCCAAGGCCCTATAGGCTACGAGCAGTACTTC
size: NA; V: TRBV7-6; J: TRBJ2-1; D: TRBD1; CDR3: CASSSTGETQFF; DNA: TGTGCCAGCAGCTCCACAGGGGAGACGCAGTTCTTC
size: NA; V: TRBV28; J: TRBJ2-4; D: NA; CDR3: CASSLLVQGSKNIQYF; DNA: TGTGCCAGCAGTTTATTGGTACAGGGTTCCAAAAACATTCAGTACTTC
size: NA; V: TRBV10-3; J: TRBJ2-2; D: NA; CDR3: CAIRGTFKTGELFF; DNA: TGTGCCATCAGGGGGACATTCAAAACCGGGGAGCTGTTTTTT
size: NA; V: TRBV10-1; J: TRBJ2-3; D: TRBD1; CDR3: CASSSDRATGEDTQYF; DNA: TGCGCCAGCAGTTCTGACAGGGCCACAGGGGAGGATACGCAGTATTTT
size: NA; V: TRBV7-6; J: TRBJ1-1; D: TRBD1; CDR3: CASSSQGGLKAFF; DNA: TGTGCCAGCAGCTCCCAGGGGGGCCTGAAGGCTTTCTTT
size: once; V: TRBV7-2; J: TRBJ2-7; D: NA; CDR3: CASSFSGKTYEQYF; DNA: TGTGCCAGCAGCTTTTCCGGGAAAACCTACGAGCAGTACTTC
size: NA; V: TRBV7-3; J: TRBJ2-3; D: NA; CDR3: CASSSGAPPDTQYF; DNA: TGTGCCAGCAGCTCCGGGGCCCCCCCAGATACGCAGTATTTT
size: NA; V: TRBV15; J: TRBJ2-7; D: NA; CDR3: CATSTGVTYEQYF; DNA: TGTGCCACCAGCACCGGGGTTACCTACGAGCAGTACTTC
size: NA; V: TRBV10-3; J: TRBJ2-7; D: NA; CDR3: CATSTVSYEQYF; DNA: TGTGCCACTTCGACGGTCTCCTACGAGCAGTACTTC
size: few; V: TRBV27; J: TRBJ2-7; D: NA; CDR3: CASSPRGTGWVPYEQYF; DNA: TGTGCCAGCAGCCCTCGCGGGACGGGATGGGTACCCTACGAGCAGTACTTC
size: NA; V: TRBV25-1; J: TRBJ2-1; D: TRBD2; CDR3: CASSGIPSGSSGEQFF; DNA: TGTGCCAGCAGTGGAATCCCTAGCGGGAGCTCAGGTGAGCAGTTCTTC
size: NA; V: TRBV2; J: TRBJ2-7; D: NA; CDR3: CASSGARNYEQYF; DNA: TGTGCCAGCAGCGGAGCCCGGAACTACGAGCAGTACTTC
size: NA; V: TRBV2; J: TRBJ1-5; D: NA; CDR3: CASRGDFNQPQHF; DNA: TGTGCCAGCAGAGGGGACTTTAATCAGCCCCAGCATTTT
size: NA; V: TRBV19; J: TRBJ2-7; D: TRBD1; CDR3: CASSRTGGSYEQYF; DNA: TGTGCCAGTAGTAGGACAGGGGGCTCCTACGAGCAGTACTTC
size: NA; V: TRBV29-1; J: TRBJ2-5; D: NA; CDR3: CSVRPQETQYF; DNA: TGCAGCGTCCGACCCCAAGAGACCCAGTACTTC
size: NA; V: TRBV14; J: TRBJ1-3; D: NA; CDR3: CASSRQQISGNTIYF; DNA: TGTGCCAGCAGCCGGCAACAGATCTCTGGAAACACCATATATTTT
size: NA; V: TRBV30; J: TRBJ2-3; D: TRBD2; CDR3: CAWSTLGAGGTDTQYF; DNA: TGTGCCTGGAGTACCCTCGGGGCGGGAGGGACAGATACGCAGTATTTT
size: NA; V: TRBV28; J: TRBJ2-1; D: TRBD1; CDR3: CASTHIGQGLSDEQFF; DNA: TGTGCCAGCACCCATATCGGACAGGGCTTGTCCGATGAGCAGTTCTTC